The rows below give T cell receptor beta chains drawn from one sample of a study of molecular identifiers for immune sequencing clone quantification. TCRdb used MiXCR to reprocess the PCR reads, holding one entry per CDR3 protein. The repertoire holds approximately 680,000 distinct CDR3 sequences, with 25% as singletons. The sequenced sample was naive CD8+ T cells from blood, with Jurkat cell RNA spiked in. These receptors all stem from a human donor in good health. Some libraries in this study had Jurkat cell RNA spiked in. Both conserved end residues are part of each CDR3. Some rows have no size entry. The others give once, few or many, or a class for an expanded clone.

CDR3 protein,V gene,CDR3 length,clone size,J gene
CASSGLTLNTGELFF,TRBV6-1,15,many,TRBJ2-2
CASSQDLAGGTDTQYF,TRBV4-2,16,.,TRBJ2-3
CASSLADLNTDTQYF,TRBV5-4,15,many,TRBJ2-3
CASSFGTGKTYEQYF,TRBV12-3/TRBV12-4,15,.,TRBJ2-7
CASSQGTSLHTDTQYF,TRBV4-3,16,few,TRBJ2-3
CASSVDEETQYF,TRBV9,12,many,TRBJ2-5
CSARSLAGVYNEQFF,TRBV20-1,15,.,TRBJ2-1
CASSPVGGGSPLHF,TRBV9,14,few,TRBJ1-6
CASSRTGSFQPQHF,TRBV28,14,many,TRBJ1-5
CASSLQGASQPQHF,TRBV6-6,14,many,TRBJ1-5
CASSKLGQGATLIRNSPLHF,TRBV21-1,20,.,TRBJ1-6
CASSLSGFWDEQYF,TRBV27,14,.,TRBJ2-7
CASSDGGIALDTQYF,TRBV2,15,many,TRBJ2-3
CASSLGQGFSGNTIYF,TRBV28,16,.,TRBJ1-3
CSAPIGGVRRGTDTQYF,TRBV20-1,17,many,TRBJ2-3
CASRGTGGGEQYF,TRBV19,13,.,TRBJ2-7
CASSEWAEDMEPQHF,TRBV2,15,few,TRBJ1-5
CASSQVSGSETQYF,TRBV4-2,14,few,TRBJ2-5
CASSQDGGAETQYF,TRBV4-1,14,few,TRBJ2-5
CASSLASALSPLHF,TRBV7-9,14,few,TRBJ1-6
CASSPTEYNSPLHF,TRBV7-6,14,few,TRBJ1-6
CASSSGQGLSEKLFF,TRBV9,15,.,TRBJ1-4
CASSVVGNPQETQYF,TRBV9,15,many,TRBJ2-5
CSAPGLLAGEYEQYF,TRBV20-1,15,.,TRBJ2-7
CAISPGNTLYF,TRBV10-3,11,few,TRBJ1-3
CASSQDWGQVGRSKNIQYF,TRBV4-2,19,many,TRBJ2-4
CASSNGQETYERYF,TRBV19,14,once,TRBJ2-7
CASSLAQYEQYF,TRBV7-8,12,.,TRBJ2-7
CASSGWTGGDTEAFF,TRBV5-1,15,few,TRBJ1-1
CATDGQTYNEQFF,TRBV6-2/TRBV6-3,13,few,TRBJ2-1
CASSKQREWAGELFF,TRBV19,15,few,TRBJ2-2
CASSLGGPGSEQYF,TRBV7-9,14,.,TRBJ2-7
CSVRGQGLAGNNEQFF,TRBV20-1,16,.,TRBJ2-1
CASSAGGSPLHF,TRBV4-3,12,few,TRBJ1-6
CSVVGLAGVVADTQYF,TRBV29-1,16,many,TRBJ2-3
CASSTPGTTHTGELFF,TRBV28,16,few,TRBJ2-2
CASSLKAGMDTEAFF,TRBV7-2,15,once,TRBJ1-1
CASSIGTAKIKTGTDTQYF,TRBV19,19,few,TRBJ2-3